Sequencing of this T cell receptor (beta chain) was carried out in a study of blood T cell repertoires in COVID-19. Looking at the study overall: The United States, Italy and Spain provided the acute and convalescent COVID-19 samples. Sources were T cells, B-cell-depleted T cells, or PBMCs; the material itself was cDNA or gDNA.

In the original analysis: Amplification from reference gene primers served as the basis for estimated nucleated cell counts. Sequenced by immunoSEQ multiplex PCR; TCRdb stores in-frame clones only, minus some. The D gene and trimming were derived from the DNA, and the V and J assignments and clone size from that table. The sample lists more than 150,000 clones, over 80% occurring once. Germline V lookup: CDR1 MDHEN, CDR2 SYDVKM. Unmatched junction bases numbered 3, after V lost 2 bases and J lost 4 bases. CDR3 size: 15 residues. Sequenced material: peripheral blood. The origin of this receptor is a man aged 70 or older who had recovered from COVID-19. The chain is built from TRBV28 and TRBJ2-7, with TRBD1 identical over 12 bases. In DNA form, the CDR3 reads TGTGCCAGCAGTTTACCGGGACAGGGGGCTTACGAGCAGTACTTC. It translates to CASSLPGQGAYEQYF.